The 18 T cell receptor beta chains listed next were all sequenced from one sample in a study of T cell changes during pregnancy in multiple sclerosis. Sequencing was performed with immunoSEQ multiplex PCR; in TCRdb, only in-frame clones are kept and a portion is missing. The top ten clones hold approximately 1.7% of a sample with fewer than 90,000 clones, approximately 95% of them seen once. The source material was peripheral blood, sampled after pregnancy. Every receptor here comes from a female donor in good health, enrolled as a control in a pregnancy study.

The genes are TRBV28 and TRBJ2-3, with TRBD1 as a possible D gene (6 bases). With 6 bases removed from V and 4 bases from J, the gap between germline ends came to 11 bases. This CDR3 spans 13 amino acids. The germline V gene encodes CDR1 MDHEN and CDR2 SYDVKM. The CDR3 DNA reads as TGTGCCAGCAGCCGCACAGGGCCAGATACGCAGTATTTT. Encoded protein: CASSRTGPDTQYF.

DNA for the CDR3: TGCGCCAGCAGCTTCGGCCAAGAGACCCAGTACTTC. Protein: CASSFGQETQYF. The V call is TRBV5-1, the J call TRBJ2-5; D is uncertain. Per the germline V gene, CDR1 is SGHRS and CDR2 is YFSETQ. The V end lost 2 bases, the J end lost 1 base, and 3 bases lay between the germline ends. The CDR3 has 12 amino acids.

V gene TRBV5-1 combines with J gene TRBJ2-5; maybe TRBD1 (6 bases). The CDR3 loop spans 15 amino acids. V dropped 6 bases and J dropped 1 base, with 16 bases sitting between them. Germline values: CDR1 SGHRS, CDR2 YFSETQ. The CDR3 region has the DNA TGCGCCAGCAAATGGGCCACAGGGAGCCAAGAGACCCAGTACTTC. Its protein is CASKWATGSQETQYF.

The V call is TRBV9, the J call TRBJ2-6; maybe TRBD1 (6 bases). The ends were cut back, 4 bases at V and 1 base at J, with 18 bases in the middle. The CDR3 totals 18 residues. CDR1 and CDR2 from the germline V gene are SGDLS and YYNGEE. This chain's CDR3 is CASSSPGQRTSGANVLTF. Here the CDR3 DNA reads TGTGCCAGCAGCTCCCCGGGACAAAGAACTTCTGGGGCCAACGTCCTGACTTTC.

The CDR3 here is CASRTGGTEAFF. The DNA of the CDR3 is TGTGCCAGCAGAACAGGGGGCACTGAAGCTTTCTTT. The chain is built from TRBV27 and TRBJ1-1; the match to TRBD1 covers 8 bases. V shed 6 bases, J shed 4 bases, and the junction held 1 base outside the gene matches. Per the germline V gene, CDR1 is MNHEY and CDR2 is SMNVEV (reference sequence). The CDR3 consists of 12 residues.

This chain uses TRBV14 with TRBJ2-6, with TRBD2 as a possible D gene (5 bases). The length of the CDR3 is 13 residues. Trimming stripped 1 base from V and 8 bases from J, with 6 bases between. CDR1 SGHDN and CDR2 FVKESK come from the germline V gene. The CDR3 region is CASSQAGTNVLTF. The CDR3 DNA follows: TGTGCCAGCAGCCAAGCGGGGACCAACGTCCTGACTTTC.

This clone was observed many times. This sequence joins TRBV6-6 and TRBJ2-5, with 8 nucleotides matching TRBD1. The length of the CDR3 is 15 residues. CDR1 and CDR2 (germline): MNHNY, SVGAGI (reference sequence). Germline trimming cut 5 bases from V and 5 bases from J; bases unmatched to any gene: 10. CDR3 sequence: CASSNPDRVGETQYF. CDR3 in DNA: TGTGCCAGCAGTAACCCGGACAGGGTTGGGGAGACCCAGTACTTC.

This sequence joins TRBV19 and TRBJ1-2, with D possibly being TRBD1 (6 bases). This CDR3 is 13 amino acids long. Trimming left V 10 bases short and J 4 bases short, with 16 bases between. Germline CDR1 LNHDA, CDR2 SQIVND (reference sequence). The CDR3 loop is CAINRDGGYGYTF. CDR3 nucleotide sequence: TGTGCCATCAACAGGGATGGCGGCTATGGCTACACCTTC.

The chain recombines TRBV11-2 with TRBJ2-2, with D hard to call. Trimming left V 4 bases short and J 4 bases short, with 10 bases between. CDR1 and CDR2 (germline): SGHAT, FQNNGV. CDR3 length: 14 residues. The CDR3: CASSSLYFTGELFF. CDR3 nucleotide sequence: TGTGCCAGCAGCTCTCTGTACTTCACCGGGGAGCTGTTTTTT.

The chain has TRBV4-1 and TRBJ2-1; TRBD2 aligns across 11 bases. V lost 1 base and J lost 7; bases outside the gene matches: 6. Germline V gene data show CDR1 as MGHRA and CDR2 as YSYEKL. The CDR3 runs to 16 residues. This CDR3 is CASSQVETSGSNEQFF. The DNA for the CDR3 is TGCGCCAGCAGCCAAGTAGAAACTAGCGGGAGTAATGAGCAGTTCTTC.

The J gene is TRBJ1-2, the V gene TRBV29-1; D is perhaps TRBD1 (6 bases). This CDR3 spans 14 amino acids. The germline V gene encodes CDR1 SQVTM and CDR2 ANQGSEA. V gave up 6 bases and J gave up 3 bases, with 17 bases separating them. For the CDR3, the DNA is TGCAGCGTCCTAAGGGGGGGACTGCACTATGGCTACACCTTC. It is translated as CSVLRGGLHYGYTF.

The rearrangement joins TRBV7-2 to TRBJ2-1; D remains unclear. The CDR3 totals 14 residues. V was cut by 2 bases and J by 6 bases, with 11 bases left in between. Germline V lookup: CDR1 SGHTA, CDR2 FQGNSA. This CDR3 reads CASSLRDSVNEQFF. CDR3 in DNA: TGTGCCAGCAGCTTACGTGACTCCGTCAATGAGCAGTTCTTC.

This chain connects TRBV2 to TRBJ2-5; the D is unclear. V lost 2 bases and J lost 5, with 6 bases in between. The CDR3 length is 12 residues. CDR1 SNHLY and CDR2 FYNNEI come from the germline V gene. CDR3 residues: CASSESVETQYF. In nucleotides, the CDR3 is TGTGCCAGCAGTGAATCTGTGGAGACCCAGTACTTC.

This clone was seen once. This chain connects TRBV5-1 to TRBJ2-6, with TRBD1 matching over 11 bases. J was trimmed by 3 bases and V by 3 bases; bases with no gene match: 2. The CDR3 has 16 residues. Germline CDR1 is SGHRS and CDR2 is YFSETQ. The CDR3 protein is CASSWTGGVGANVLTF. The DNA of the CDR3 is TGCGCCAGCAGCTGGACAGGGGGCGTTGGGGCCAACGTCCTGACTTTC.

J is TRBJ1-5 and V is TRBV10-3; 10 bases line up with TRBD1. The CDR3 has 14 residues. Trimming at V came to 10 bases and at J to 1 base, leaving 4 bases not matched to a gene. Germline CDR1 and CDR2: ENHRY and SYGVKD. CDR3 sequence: CASGTGASNQPQHF. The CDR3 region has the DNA TGTGCCAGTGGGACAGGGGCCAGCAATCAGCCCCAGCATTTT.

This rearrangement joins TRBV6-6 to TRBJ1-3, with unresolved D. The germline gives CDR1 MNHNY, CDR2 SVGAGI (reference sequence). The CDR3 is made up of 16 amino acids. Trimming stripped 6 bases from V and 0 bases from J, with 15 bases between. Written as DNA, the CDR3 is TGTGCCAGCAGCCGACAAGCTCCAAGCTCTGGAAACACCATATATTTT. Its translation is CASSRQAPSSGNTIYF.

The CDR3 DNA reads TGTGCCATCAGGGGGGCAGGTTTTAACTACGAGCAGTACTTC. It codes for CAIRGAGFNYEQYF. The gene calls are TRBV10-3 and TRBJ2-7; perhaps TRBD1 as D (6 bases). The ends were cut back, 6 bases at V and 3 bases at J, with 15 bases in the middle. The CDR3 runs to 14 residues. The germline gives CDR1 ENHRY, CDR2 SYGVKD.

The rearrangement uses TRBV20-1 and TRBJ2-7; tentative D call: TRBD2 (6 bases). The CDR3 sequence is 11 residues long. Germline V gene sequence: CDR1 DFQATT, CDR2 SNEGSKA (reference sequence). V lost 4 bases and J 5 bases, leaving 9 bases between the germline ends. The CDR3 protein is CSAKGRNEQYF. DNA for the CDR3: TGCAGTGCTAAGGGGAGGAACGAGCAGTACTTC.